A selection of T cell receptor beta chains follows, all from one sample in a study of blood T cells in healthy people across ages. MiXCR was run by TCRdb on the 5' RACE reads, yielding one entry per CDR3 protein. The sample records 1.5 million or so distinct CDR3 sequences, about 45% being singletons. The sequencing input was blood. The receptors stem from a woman aged 18-30 years in good health. Both conserved end residues are part of each CDR3. A D gene is named only where the DNA matches it firmly. Size tells how often a clone was seen (once, few, many) or the class of an expanded clone, and some rows leave it out.

v_gene	j_gene	abundance	d_gene	CDR3nt	CDR3aa
TRBV29-1	TRBJ2-2	-	-	TGCAGCGTTGAAGGCAGAGCGAACACCGGGGAGCTGTTTTTT	CSVEGRANTGELFF
TRBV3-1	TRBJ2-7	few	TRBD2	TGTGCCAGCAGCCAGCGTACTAGCGGTGAGCAGTACTTC	CASSQRTSGEQYF
TRBV28	TRBJ2-4	few	-	TGTGCCAGCAAGGAGGGGGCAGGGGTTCAGGACATTCAGTACTTC	CASKEGAGVQDIQYF
TRBV20-1	TRBJ1-5	-	TRBD1	TGCAGTGCTAACAGGGGGCATAGCAATCAGCCCCAGCATTTT	CSANRGHSNQPQHF
TRBV9	TRBJ2-6	-	TRBD2	TGTGCCAGCAGCTGGGGGAGGGAATCTGGGGCCAACGTCCTGACTTTC	CASSWGRESGANVLTF
TRBV7-8	TRBJ1-2	-	-	TGTGCCAGCAGCCCAATTAGCCTGGACACCACTAACTATGGCTACACCTTC	CASSPISLDTTNYGYTF
TRBV12-3/TRBV12-4	TRBJ2-7	-	TRBD1	TGTGCCAGCAGTCCCCACGGACAGGGCTCCTACGAGCAGTACTTC	CASSPHGQGSYEQYF
TRBV5-1	TRBJ1-2	-	-	TGCGCCAGCCATCCCATGGGCAGCATCTCTTCCGATGGCTACACCTTC	CASHPMGSISSDGYTF
TRBV20-1	TRBJ2-1	-	-	TGCAGTGCTAAAGGGGACGCGGGCTCCTACAATGAGCAGTTCTTC	CSAKGDAGSYNEQFF
TRBV3-1	TRBJ1-6	-	-	TGTGCCAGCAGCCGAGGCCCCAAGGGGTCGATTATCTCCTATAATTCACCCCTCCACTTT	CASSRGPKGSIISYNSPLHF
TRBV3-1	TRBJ2-4	few	-	TGTGCCAGCAGCCAGGGCAGTAGTGGGCTAGTGGACATTCAGTACTTC	CASSQGSSGLVDIQYF
TRBV20-1	TRBJ2-7	few	-	TGCAGTGCTAGTCGGGCGGTAGGGGACGAGCAGTACTTC	CSASRAVGDEQYF
TRBV3-1	TRBJ2-1	-	TRBD1	TGTGCCAGCAGCTACAGGGGGCGCGATGAGCAGTCCTTC	CASSYRGRDEQSF
TRBV4-1	TRBJ2-7	-	TRBD1	TGCGCCAGCAGGCAAGTGGGACAGCCCCCCTACGAGCAGTACTTC	CASRQVGQPPYEQYF
TRBV20-1	TRBJ1-1	-	TRBD1	TGCAGTGTTCCGGGACAGGGCAGGGAAGCTTTCTTT	CSVPGQGREAFF
TRBV5-4	TRBJ1-2	few	-	TGTGCCAGCAGCTTTCAGGGACTAGGGGGCTACACCTTC	CASSFQGLGGYTF
TRBV10-3	TRBJ1-2	few	-	TGTGCCATCAATCCAGGGGACTATGGCTACACCTTC	CAINPGDYGYTF
TRBV6-6	TRBJ2-3	-	TRBD1	TGTGCCAGCAGTGGGGACAGGGGGCCAGATACGCAGTATTTT	CASSGDRGPDTQYF
TRBV27	TRBJ2-2	once	-	TGTGCCAGCAGTTTATCGATCCAGGGAGGGCTGTTTTTT	CASSLSIQGGLFF
TRBV6-1	TRBJ2-7	-	-	TGTGCCAGCGCGTCAGGGACCTACGAGCAGTACTTC	CASASGTYEQYF
TRBV7-2	TRBJ1-2	-	-	TGTGCCAGCAGCTTAGCCGGCAGCAGTTCCAACTATGGCTACACCTTC	CASSLAGSSSNYGYTF
TRBV20-1	TRBJ2-7	-	TRBD2	TGCAGTGCTAGTGCTAGACTAGCGGGAGAGGATGAGCAGTACTTC	CSASARLAGEDEQYF
TRBV29-1	TRBJ2-1	-	-	TGCAGCGTTAGGACTGCGGGGTACAATGAGCAGTTCTTC	CSVRTAGYNEQFF
TRBV9	TRBJ2-1	few	-	TGTGCCAGCAGCGTAGAGGACTGGGATTCCAATGAGCAGTTCTTC	CASSVEDWDSNEQFF
TRBV7-9	TRBJ2-7	-	-	TGTGCCAGCAGCTTATTCCCGAGAGGAGCAAACCTACGAGAGCAGTACTTC	CASSLFPRGANLREQYF
TRBV4-3	TRBJ2-1	-	-	TGCGCCAGCAGCCAAGTTGACGGGGTTAACAATGAGCAGTTCTTC	CASSQVDGVNNEQFF
TRBV7-2	TRBJ2-1	-	-	TGTGCCAGCAGCCCTAAGACTATGCAGTTCTTC	CASSPKTMQFF
TRBV6-2/TRBV6-3	TRBJ2-4	-	-	TGTGTCAGCAGACCAAGGACGAGTGAGCAGTACTTC	CVSRPRTSEQYF
TRBV30	TRBJ2-4	-	TRBD1	TGTGCCTGGAGTGCCTCAGGGGACAGGCAGTACTTC	CAWSASGDRQYF
TRBV12-3/TRBV12-4	TRBJ1-2	-	-	TGTGCCAGCAGTCTGAGATCTGACTACACCTTC	CASSLRSDYTF
TRBV28	TRBJ2-3	-	TRBD2	TGTGCCAGCAGTTTTCCCCTAGCGGGAGGTCAAAGAACAGATACGCAGTATTTT	CASSFPLAGGQRTDTQYF
TRBV4-1	TRBJ2-1	-	-	TGCGCCAGCAGCCAAGTTTGGAAGGGCAGGAATGAGCAGTTCTTC	CASSQVWKGRNEQFF
TRBV20-1	TRBJ2-1	-	TRBD2	TGCAGTGGCTCCTTGGGGACTAGCTCCTATGAGCAGTTCTTC	CSGSLGTSSYEQFF
TRBV12-3/TRBV12-4	TRBJ1-2	many	-	TGTGCCAGCAGTTTGGGGGCGAATGGCTACACCTTC	CASSLGANGYTF
TRBV7-8	TRBJ1-1	-	-	TGTGCCAGCAGCTTAGCGGGGGGGTTGGGTGGAGAAGCTTTCTTT	CASSLAGGLGGEAFF
TRBV20-1	TRBJ2-1	-	-	TGCAGTGCTAGCCAGCAGGGGGGACACAATGAGCAGTTCTTC	CSASQQGGHNEQFF
TRBV6-2/TRBV6-3	TRBJ2-6	-	-	TGTGCCACCAGCCCCACCAGGTACTCTGGGGCCAACGTCCTGACTTTC	CATSPTRYSGANVLTF
TRBV11-2	TRBJ2-7	few	-	TGTGCCAGCAGCACCGAGGGGCAGAACCCTTACAATGAGCAGTACTTC	CASSTEGQNPYNEQYF
TRBV2	TRBJ2-1	-	-	TGTGCCAGCAGTGAAGGGGACCTAATGTTTTCCTCCTACAATGAGCAGTTCTTC	CASSEGDLMFSSYNEQFF
TRBV7-2	TRBJ2-2	-	TRBD1	TGTGCCAGCAGCTTAGCGAGGGGGCTTGCGAACACCGGGGAGCTGTTTTTT	CASSLARGLANTGELFF
TRBV30	TRBJ1-1	-	-	TGTGCCAGCGGACGGTTAGAGAACACTGAAGCTTTCTTT	CASGRLENTEAFF